This entry lists 17 T cell receptor beta chains sequenced from one sample in a study of T-cell reconstitution after alpha-beta-depleted transplantation in children. Unique molecular identifiers were incorporated when the TCRbeta library was constructed. TCRdb fed the PCR reads into MiXCR, producing one record per CDR3 protein. Of hundreds of thousands of distinct CDR3 sequences listed, around 13% are singletons. The sample in question was PBMCs, obtained before TCRalphabeta/CD19-depleted stem cell transplant. The receptors were gathered from a girl aged 2 to 10 with congenital amegakaryocytic thrombocytopenia, due to receive a stem cell transplant.

This clonotype was seen a few times. The chain joins TRBV12-3 or TRBV12-4 to TRBJ2-3; a weak D match, TRBD2 (5 bases). The length of the CDR3 is 17 residues. The V end lost 4 bases, the J end lost 4 bases, and 21 bases lay between the germline ends. The CDR3 loop reads CASSYLREVVVADTQYF. Here the CDR3 DNA reads TGTGCCAGCAGTTATTTGAGGGAAGTGGTTGTCGCAGATACGCAGTATTTT.

The gene calls are TRBV18 and TRBJ2-6; TRBD1 agrees at 7 bases. The V segment lost 5 bases and the J segment 3 bases; nucleotides outside the gene matches: 7. Germline V lookup: CDR1 KGHSH, CDR2 LQKENI. CDR3 size: 16 residues. The chain's CDR3 is CASSFRQGDGANVLTF. The DNA of the CDR3 is TGTGCCAGCTCATTTCGACAGGGTGATGGGGCCAACGTCCTGACTTTC.

This clonotype was detected a few times. V gene TRBV19 combines with J gene TRBJ1-1; possible D gene TRBD1, 5 bases. The CDR3 spans 16 residues. Germline assignment: CDR1 LNHDA and CDR2 SQIVND (reference sequence). Trimming removed 1 base from V and 0 bases from J, with 12 bases in between. The CDR3 DNA reads TGTGCCAGTAGTATAGCAACAGGCTTACTGAACACTGAAGCTTTCTTT. This sequence encodes CASSIATGLLNTEAFF.

This clonotype was seen repeatedly, ten times or more. The chain has TRBV6-5 and TRBJ1-2; D gene ambiguous. The CDR3 is 13 amino acids. CDR1 and CDR2 from the germline V gene are MNHEY and SVGAGI. The V gene lost 3 bases and the J gene lost 5 bases, with 10 bases spanning the gap. This chain's CDR3 is CASSYRLQYGYTF. CDR3 bases: TGTGCCAGCAGTTATCGACTCCAGTATGGCTACACCTTC.

This clonotype was seen repeatedly, ten times or more. The rearrangement joins TRBV2 to TRBJ2-1; 12 nucleotides agree with TRBD2. The CDR3 has 19 residues. After removal of 1 base from V and 5 bases from J, the junction contained 12 bases not matched to a gene. From germline, CDR1 is SNHLY and CDR2 FYNNEI. The CDR3 is CASSEVGGRLAGEHNEQFF. CDR3 nucleotides: TGTGCCAGCAGTGAAGTTGGGGGCCGACTAGCGGGAGAACACAATGAGCAGTTCTTC. The complete variable domain, with remaining parts taken from reference TRBV2 and TRBJ2-1, reads EPEVTQTPSHQVTQMGQEVILRCVPISNHLYFYWYRQILGQKVEFLVSFYNNEISEKSEIFDDQFSVERPDGSNFTLKIRSTKLEDSAMYFCASSEVGGRLAGEHNEQFFGPGTRLTVL.

This clonotype was counted ten times or more. The genes are TRBV27 and TRBJ1-5; possible D gene TRBD1, 6 bases. The V gene lost 8 bases and the J gene lost 5 bases, with 10 bases spanning the gap. CDR3 size: 12 residues. Germline values: CDR1 MNHEY, CDR2 SMNVEV (reference sequence). CDR3 residues: CASWDNDQPQHF. For the CDR3, the DNA is TGTGCCAGCTGGGACAATGATCAGCCCCAGCATTTT.

The chain employs TRBV29-1 and TRBJ2-3, with D maybe TRBD2 (5 bases). The length of the CDR3 is 13 residues. V was pared by 1 base and J by 2 bases, with 7 bases between. Germline assignment: CDR1 SQVTM and CDR2 ANQGSEA. The CDR3 sequence: CSVEAGTTDTQYF. The CDR3 DNA sequence: TGCAGCGTTGAAGCGGGAACCACAGATACGCAGTATTTT.

This clonotype has just a few counts. The V gene is TRBV15, the J gene TRBJ1-5, with D perhaps matching TRBD1 (5 bases). The germline V and J ends were trimmed by 5 bases and 4 bases, with 12 bases remaining between them. CDR3 length: 14 amino acids. CDR1 LNHNV and CDR2 YYDKDF come from the germline V gene (reference sequence). The CDR3 region is CATSAWTSNQPQHF. The CDR3, as DNA: TGTGCCACCAGCGCCTGGACAAGTAATCAGCCCCAGCATTTT.

This clonotype was seen a few times. The gene calls are TRBV28 and TRBJ2-7; the D is unclear. Trimming pared 8 bases from V and 0 bases from J, leaving 20 bases between. The CDR3 is 16 residues long. Germline V gene lookup returns CDR1 MDHEN and CDR2 SYDVKM. CDR3 sequence: CASYPPQPSPSYEQYF. The CDR3 bases are TGTGCCAGCTACCCACCACAACCGAGTCCCTCCTACGAGCAGTACTTC.

The chain links TRBV30 to TRBJ2-3; TRBD2 matches 8 bases. This CDR3 has 14 amino acids. The V and J ends lost 0 bases and 1 base, in that order; junction bases with no gene match: 0. Per the germline V gene, CDR1 is GTSNPN and CDR2 is SVGIG (reference sequence). The chain's CDR3 is CAWSVLAGTDTQYF. CDR3 bases: TGTGCCTGGAGTGTACTAGCGGGCACAGATACGCAGTATTTT. Full variable domain (rest looked up from reference TRBV30 and TRBJ2-3): SQTIHQWPATLVQPVGSPLSLECTVEGTSNPNLYWYRQAAGRGLQLLFYSVGIGQISSEVPQNLSASRPQDRQFILSSKKLLLSDSGFYLCAWSVLAGTDTQYFGPGTRLTVL.

This clonotype appeared many times. The V call is TRBV10-1, the J call TRBJ1-1; tentative D call: TRBD1 (5 bases). The CDR3 has 17 residues. Germline V lookup: CDR1 WNHNN, CDR2 SYGVQD (reference sequence). Trimming took off 3 bases at V and 5 bases at J, with 22 bases between the two ends. The CDR3 DNA follows: TGCGCCAGCAGTGAAGCCCCCGGGACGGCGGGAAGGACTGAAGCTTTCTTT. Its translation is CASSEAPGTAGRTEAFF.

V and J are TRBV10-3 and TRBJ1-6; 9 positions agree with TRBD1. Germline-derived CDR1 and CDR2 are ENHRY and SYGVKD. V was pared by 6 bases and J by 5 bases, with 5 bases of the junction left unmatched. The length of the CDR3 is 15 residues. The CDR3 is CAISGQGSNNSPLHF. The CDR3 nucleotides read TGTGCCATCAGCGGACAGGGGTCCAATAATTCACCCCTCCACTTT.

This rearrangement joins TRBV7-3 to TRBJ2-1; 7 bases fit TRBD2. The ends lost 0 bases at V and 9 bases at J; junction bases unmatched: 5. Germline CDR1 SGHTA, CDR2 FQGTGA. This CDR3 has 14 amino acids. The CDR3 loop is CASSLTGPSGEQFF. DNA for the CDR3: TGTGCCAGCAGCTTAACGGGCCCTAGCGGTGAGCAGTTCTTC.

The table lists this clonotype with many counts. The chain has TRBV29-1 and TRBJ2-1, with D tentatively TRBD2 (6 bases). Germline V gene data show CDR1 as SQVTM and CDR2 as ANQGSEA. CDR3 length: 12 residues. Trimming stripped 4 bases from V and 6 bases from J, with 10 bases between. CDR3 nucleotide sequence: TGCAGCGTTGCTCGGGACTTCAATGAGCAGTTCTTC. Its protein is CSVARDFNEQFF.

The table lists this clonotype with many counts. The rearrangement links TRBV11-2 to TRBJ1-5; D ambiguous. Germline CDR1 and CDR2: SGHAT and FQNNGV. With 1 base removed from V and 7 bases from J, the gap between germline ends came to 5 bases. The CDR3 is 12 amino acids. CDR3 region: CASSLALQPQHF. The CDR3 coding sequence is TGTGCCAGCAGCTTAGCCCTCCAGCCCCAGCATTTT.

This clonotype was counted ten times or more. The chain links TRBV20-1 to TRBJ2-1, with 11 bases fitting TRBD2. Germline V CDR1 and CDR2: DFQATT, SNEGSKA (reference sequence). With 2 bases clipped from V and 7 bases from J, the junction kept 7 bases outside the gene matches. This CDR3 has 15 amino acids. CDR3 region: CSARTSGRGWNEQFF. As DNA, the CDR3 is TGCAGTGCTAGAACTAGCGGGAGAGGTTGGAATGAGCAGTTCTTC.

At least ten counts were recorded for this clonotype. The chain combines TRBV20-1 with TRBJ2-1; D remains unclear. There are 15 residues in the CDR3. CDR1 and CDR2 from the germline V gene are DFQATT and SNEGSKA (reference sequence). Trimming took 3 bases from V and 2 from J, leaving 14 bases between them. CDR3: CSASQIGRPYNEQFF. The DNA of the CDR3 is TGCAGTGCTAGCCAGATAGGACGTCCCTACAATGAGCAGTTCTTC.